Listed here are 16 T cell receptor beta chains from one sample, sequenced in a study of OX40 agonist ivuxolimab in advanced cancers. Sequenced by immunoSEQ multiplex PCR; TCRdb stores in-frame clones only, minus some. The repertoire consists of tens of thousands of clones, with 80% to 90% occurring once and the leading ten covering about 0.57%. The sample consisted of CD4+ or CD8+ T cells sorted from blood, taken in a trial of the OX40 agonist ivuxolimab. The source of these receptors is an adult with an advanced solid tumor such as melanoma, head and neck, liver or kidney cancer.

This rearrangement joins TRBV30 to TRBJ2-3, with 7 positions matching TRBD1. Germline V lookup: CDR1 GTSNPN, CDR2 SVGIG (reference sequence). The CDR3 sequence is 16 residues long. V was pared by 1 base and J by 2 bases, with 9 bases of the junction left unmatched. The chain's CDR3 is CAWSEFGRGITDTQYF. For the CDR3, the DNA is TGTGCCTGGAGTGAATTTGGCAGGGGGATCACAGATACGCAGTATTTT. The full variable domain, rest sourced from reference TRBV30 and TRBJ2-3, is SQTIHQWPATLVQPVGSPLSLECTVEGTSNPNLYWYRQAAGRGLQLLFYSVGIGQISSEVPQNLSASRPQDRQFILSSKKLLLSDSGFYLCAWSEFGRGITDTQYFGPGTRLTVL.

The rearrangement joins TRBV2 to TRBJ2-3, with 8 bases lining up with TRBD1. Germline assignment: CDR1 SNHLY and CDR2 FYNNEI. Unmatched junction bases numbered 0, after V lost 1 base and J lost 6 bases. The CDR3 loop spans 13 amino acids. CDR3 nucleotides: TGTGCCAGCAGTGAAGACAGGGGGGATACGCAGTATTTT. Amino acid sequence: CASSEDRGDTQYF.

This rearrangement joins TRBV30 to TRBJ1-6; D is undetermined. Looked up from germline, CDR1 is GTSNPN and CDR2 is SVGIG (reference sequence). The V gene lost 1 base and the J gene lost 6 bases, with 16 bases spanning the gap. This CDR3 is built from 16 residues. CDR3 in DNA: TGTGCCTGGAGTGGTAAGGGCACGACCTTTAATTCACCCCTCCACTTT. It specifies CAWSGKGTTFNSPLHF.

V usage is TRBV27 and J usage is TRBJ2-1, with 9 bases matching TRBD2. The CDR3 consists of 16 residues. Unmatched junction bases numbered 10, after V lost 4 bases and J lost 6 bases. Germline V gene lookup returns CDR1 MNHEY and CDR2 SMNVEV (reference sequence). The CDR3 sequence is CASSSAMTSGGNEQFF. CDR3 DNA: TGTGCCAGCAGTTCAGCCATGACTAGCGGAGGCAATGAGCAGTTCTTC.

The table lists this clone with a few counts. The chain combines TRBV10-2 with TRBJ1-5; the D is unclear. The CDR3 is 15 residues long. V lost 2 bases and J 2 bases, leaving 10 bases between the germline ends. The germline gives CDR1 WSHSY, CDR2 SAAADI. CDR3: CASSEGLGGNQPQHF. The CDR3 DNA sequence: TGCGCCAGCAGTGAGGGCCTTGGGGGCAATCAGCCCCAGCATTTT.

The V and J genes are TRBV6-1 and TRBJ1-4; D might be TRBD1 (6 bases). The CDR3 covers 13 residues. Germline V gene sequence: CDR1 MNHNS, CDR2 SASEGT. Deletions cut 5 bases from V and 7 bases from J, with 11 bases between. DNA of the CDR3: TGTGCCAGCAGTTGGGGGGCTGGTGAAAAACTGTTTTTT. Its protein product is CASSWGAGEKLFF.

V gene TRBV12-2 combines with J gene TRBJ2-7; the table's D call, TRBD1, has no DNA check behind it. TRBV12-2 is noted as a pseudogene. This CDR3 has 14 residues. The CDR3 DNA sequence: TGTGCAAGTCGCTTATATGGCCATGGCCACGAGCAGTACTTC. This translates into CASRLYGHGHEQYF.

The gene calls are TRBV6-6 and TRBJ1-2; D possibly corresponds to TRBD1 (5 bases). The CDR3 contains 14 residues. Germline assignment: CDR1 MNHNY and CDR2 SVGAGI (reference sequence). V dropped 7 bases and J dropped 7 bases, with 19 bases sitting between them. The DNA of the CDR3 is TGTGCCAGCATTCGGGACGTAGCTTATCTTGGCTACACCTTC. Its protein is CASIRDVAYLGYTF.

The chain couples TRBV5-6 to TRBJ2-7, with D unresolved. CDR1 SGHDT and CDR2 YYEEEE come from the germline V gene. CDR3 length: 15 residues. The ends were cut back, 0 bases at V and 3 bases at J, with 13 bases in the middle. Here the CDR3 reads CASSLGLSADYEQYF. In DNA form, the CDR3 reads TGTGCCAGCAGCTTGGGTTTGAGCGCGGACTACGAGCAGTACTTC.

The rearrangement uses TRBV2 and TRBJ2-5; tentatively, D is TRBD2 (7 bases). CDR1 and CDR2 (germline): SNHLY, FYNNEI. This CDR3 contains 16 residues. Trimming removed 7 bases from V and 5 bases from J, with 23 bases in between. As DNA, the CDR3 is TGTGCCAGCAATCCGGGGGGCGGACCTCGGGACGAGACCCAGTACTTC. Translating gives CASNPGGGPRDETQYF.

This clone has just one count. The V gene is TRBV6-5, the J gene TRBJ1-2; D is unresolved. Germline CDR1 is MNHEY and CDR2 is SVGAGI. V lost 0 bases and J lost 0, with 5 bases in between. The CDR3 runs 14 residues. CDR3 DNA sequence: TGTGCCAGCAGTTACTCCGGTACTAACTATGGCTACACCTTC. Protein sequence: CASSYSGTNYGYTF.

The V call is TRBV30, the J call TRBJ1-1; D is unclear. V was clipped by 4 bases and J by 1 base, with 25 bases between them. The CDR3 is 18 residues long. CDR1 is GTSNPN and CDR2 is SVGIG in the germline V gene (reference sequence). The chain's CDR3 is CAWTTAHGPQWWNTEAFF. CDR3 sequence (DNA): TGTGCCTGGACTACAGCGCATGGCCCCCAATGGTGGAACACTGAAGCTTTCTTT.

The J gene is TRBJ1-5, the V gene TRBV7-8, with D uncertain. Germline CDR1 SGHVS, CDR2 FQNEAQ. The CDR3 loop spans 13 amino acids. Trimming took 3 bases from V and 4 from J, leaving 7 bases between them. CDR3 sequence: CASSFSGNQPQHF. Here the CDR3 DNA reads TGTGCCAGCAGCTTCAGTGGGAATCAGCCCCAGCATTTT.

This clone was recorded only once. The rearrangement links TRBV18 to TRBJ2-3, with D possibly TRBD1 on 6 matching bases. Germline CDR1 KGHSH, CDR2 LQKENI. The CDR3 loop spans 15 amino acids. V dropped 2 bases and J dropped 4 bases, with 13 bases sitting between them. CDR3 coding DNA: TGTGCCAGCTCACCAGGGGGCCGGCGGCCAGATACGCAGTATTTT. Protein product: CASSPGGRRPDTQYF.

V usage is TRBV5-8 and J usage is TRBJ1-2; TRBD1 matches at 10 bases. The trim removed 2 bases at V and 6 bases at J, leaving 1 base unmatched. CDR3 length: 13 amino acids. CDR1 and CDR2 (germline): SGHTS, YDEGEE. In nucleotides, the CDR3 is TGTGCCAGCAGCTTTGGACAGGGGGATGGCTACACCTTC. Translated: CASSFGQGDGYTF.

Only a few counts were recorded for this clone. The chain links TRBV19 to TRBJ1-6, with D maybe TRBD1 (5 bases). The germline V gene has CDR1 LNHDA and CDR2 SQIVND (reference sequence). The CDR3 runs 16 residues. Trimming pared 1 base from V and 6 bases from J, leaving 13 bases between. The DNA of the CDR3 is TGTGCCAGTAGTATAGGAACGGGACGGGCTAATTCACCCCTCCACTTT. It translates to CASSIGTGRANSPLHF.